This paragraph covers one T cell receptor beta chain sequence. The target antigen is unknown. This entry is derived from a study of identifying expanded T cells in peripheral blood. Germline CDR1 reads MNHNY; CDR2 reads SVGAGI (reference sequence). The ends were cut back, 0 bases at V and 4 bases at J, with 12 bases in the middle. This CDR3 region has 15 residues. Study-level points and caveats: Variance in clone template counts between approximately 2-week samples significantly increased with total template count across all healthy donors. Approximately 1.1 clones differed between technical replicates, versus about 16 and 19 over time.

The table came from immunoSEQ multiplex PCR; TCRdb's copy has only in-frame clones and leaves some out. The data contain around 95,000 clones, over 80% of them singletons. The sequencing sample was made of blood. The chain links TRBV6-6 to TRBJ1-2, with TRBD1 as a possible D gene (5 bases). The TCR comes from a person aged 18 to 75 in good health. The DNA for the CDR3 is TGTGCCAGCAGTTACTCCGACAGCCTCCCCTATGGCTACACCTTC. Encoded protein: CASSYSDSLPYGYTF.